This TCR beta chain was sequenced in a study of beta chain features in type 1 diabetes. The CDR3 runs 13 residues. J lost 7 bases, V lost 5 bases, and 7 bases had no gene match. Germline V gene sequence: CDR1 MNHNS, CDR2 SASEGT. Reverse transcription of all isolated RNA meant that expressed TCRB transcripts were sequenced. TCRdb's table, derived via immunoSEQ multiplex PCR, lists solely in-frame clones and lacks some. The sample lists hundreds of thousands of clones, approximately 8% occurring once. This clone was seen more than once but under ten times. The chain carries TRBV6-1 and TRBJ1-1, with TRBD1 identical over 7 bases. The sequence came from a woman in her late teens or twenties in good health. The sequencing sample was made of central memory CD4+ T cells from blood. This chain's CDR3 is CASSRDSDNEAFF. DNA of the CDR3: TGTGCCAGCAGTAGGGACAGCGACAATGAAGCTTTCTTT.